This record looks at one T cell receptor (beta chain) sequence and its context. This sample was included in a study of blood T cell repertoires in COVID-19. About the research overall: Sites in the United States, Italy and Spain provided acute and convalescent COVID-19 samples. T cells, B-cell-depleted T cells, or PBMCs provided the cDNA or gDNA that served as material.

Authors' methods: Amplification of reference gene primers was used by the study to estimate nucleated cell counts. The protocol was immunoSEQ multiplex PCR, while the TCRdb copy is restricted to in-frame clones and leaves out a portion. V, J and clone size are taken as reported in that table, and D and trimming were inferred from the DNA itself. The sample shows some 110,000 clones, 76% of them seen only once. The CDR3 spans 14 residues. J gave up 10 bases and V 5 bases, and 12 bases lay outside the gene matches. CDR1 and CDR2 (germline): SGHAT, FQNNGV. Patients in Seattle were enrolled during active infection, then followed longitudinally.

The rearrangement links TRBV11-2 to TRBJ1-1, with 8 bases matching TRBD1. This clonotype originated in a man older than 75 with COVID-19, enrolled during active disease. Sequencing was performed on peripheral blood. The DNA for the CDR3 is TGTGCCAGCAGCCCCAACGGTCAGGGGGCAGTAGCTTTCTTT. It is translated as CASSPNGQGAVAFF.